This entry lists 23 T cell receptor beta chains sequenced from one sample in a study of T cells in Graves' hyperthyroidism and ophthalmopathy. Template material for amplifying TCR beta CDR3 regions consisted of RNA transcripts. HTBI primers drove first-round RT-PCR of the TCR CDR3. TCRdb independently ran MiXCR on the multiplex PCR reads; one entry per CDR3 protein. This table holds about 500,000 distinct CDR3 sequences, around 14% found once. Sample: blood. The receptor set was obtained from a woman under 30 with Graves' hyperthyroidism.

Many counts were recorded for this clonotype. The V gene is TRBV11-2, the J gene TRBJ2-3; a possible D gene is TRBD2 (5 bases). V was clipped by 7 bases and J by 0 bases, with 17 bases between them. Germline V gene sequence: CDR1 SGHAT, CDR2 FQNNGV. This CDR3 spans 16 amino acids. Here the CDR3 DNA reads TGTGCCAGCAAAAATGGCGGAGCGGCTAGCACAGATACGCAGTATTTT. Translated: CASKNGGAASTDTQYF. Filled out from reference TRBV11-2 and TRBJ2-3, the complete variable domain reads EAGVAQSPRYKIIEKRQSVAFWCNPISGHATLYWYQQILGQGPKLLIQFQNNGVVDDSQLPKDRFSAERLKGVDSTLKIQPAKLEDSAVYLCASKNGGAASTDTQYFGPGTRLTVL.

The CDR3 sequence is CASRRYRGPPSHEQYF. The CDR3 DNA follows: TGTGCCAGCAGGCGCTACCGGGGACCTCCTTCCCACGAGCAGTACTTC. This rearrangement joins TRBV6-1 to TRBJ2-7; D might be TRBD1 or TRBD2, each matching 5 bases. This CDR3 region has 16 residues. The ends were cut back, 6 bases at V and 5 bases at J, with 23 bases in the middle. The germline V gene encodes CDR1 MNHNS and CDR2 SASEGT.

This chain joins TRBV4-1 and TRBJ2-1; the match to TRBD2 covers 13 bases. V dropped 3 bases and J dropped 7; count of bases not matched to a gene: 3. Germline V gene sequence: CDR1 MGHRA, CDR2 YSYEKL. The CDR3 extends over 15 amino acids. As DNA, the CDR3 is TGCGCCAGCAGCCACGGACTAGCGGGAGAAAATGAGCAGTTCTTC. Residues: CASSHGLAGENEQFF.

The table lists this clonotype with many counts. The CDR3 spells CASSTQSGRVIEQYF. CDR3 DNA: TGCGCCAGCAGCACCCAAAGCGGGAGGGTTATCGAGCAGTACTTC. This chain uses TRBV5-1 with TRBJ2-7; 10 nucleotides line up with TRBD2. This CDR3 comprises 15 residues. Unmatched junction bases numbered 10, after V lost 4 bases and J lost 6 bases. Per the germline V gene, CDR1 is SGHRS and CDR2 is YFSETQ. The full variable domain, rest sourced from reference TRBV5-1 and TRBJ2-7, is KAGVTQTPRYLIKTRGQQVTLSCSPISGHRSVSWYQQTPGQGLQFLFEYFSETQRNKGNFPGRFSGRQFSNSRSEMNVSTLELGDSALYLCASSTQSGRVIEQYFGPGTRLTVT.

This clonotype has only a few counts. The chain carries TRBV24-1 and TRBJ1-3; D possibly corresponds to TRBD1 (6 bases). This CDR3 spans 15 amino acids. V dropped 3 bases and J dropped 4 bases, with 12 bases sitting between them. From germline, CDR1 is KGHDR and CDR2 SFDVKD. The CDR3 sequence: CATSDETGSGNTIYF. The CDR3 bases are TGTGCCACCAGTGATGAAACAGGGTCCGGAAACACCATATATTTT.

This clonotype showed up just a few times. This may arise from a read error, as a much more abundant clone is one base away. This rearrangement joins TRBV10-2 to TRBJ2-1; perhaps TRBD2 as D (6 bases). The CDR3 contains 15 residues. Germline V gene data show CDR1 as WSHSY and CDR2 as SAAADI. Trimming shortened V by 10 bases and J by 7 bases, and 23 bases separated the two germline ends. CDR3 loop: CATYTSDWGENEQFF. For the CDR3, the DNA is TGCGCCACCTACACTAGTGATTGGGGGGAAAATGAGCAGTTCTTC.

This clonotype was seen ten or more times. This chain connects TRBV7-3 to TRBJ1-1, with D possibly being TRBD1 (5 bases). Germline values: CDR1 SGHTA, CDR2 FQGTGA. Trimming took off 5 bases at V and 1 base at J, with 8 bases between the two ends. The CDR3 runs to 13 residues. DNA for the CDR3: TGTGCCAGCAGCGAGACAGCGAACACTGAAGCTTTCTTT. Translated, it gives CASSETANTEAFF.

At least ten counts were recorded for this clonotype. This chain uses TRBV24-1 with TRBJ2-1; the D gene could be TRBD1 or TRBD2 (5 bases each). The V gene's germline CDR1 is KGHDR and CDR2 SFDVKD. The CDR3 loop spans 13 amino acids. Trimming shortened V by 7 bases and J by 0 bases, and 6 bases separated the two germline ends. CDR3 nucleotides: TGTGCCACCAGGGGGGACTCCTACAATGAGCAGTTCTTC. This sequence encodes CATRGDSYNEQFF.

This clonotype occurred many times. The chain has TRBV11-2 and TRBJ2-7; 9 nucleotides match TRBD2. CDR3 size: 14 residues. Germline V CDR1 and CDR2: SGHAT, FQNNGV. J lost 4 bases, V lost 0 bases, and 1 base had no gene match. The DNA of the CDR3 is TGTGCCAGCAGCTTAGATCTAGCGGGGTACGAGCAGTACGTC. Its protein is CASSLDLAGYEQYV.

In this sample, this clonotype turned up many times. The CDR3 loop reads CASSLEPYGYTF. The CDR3 DNA reads as TGTGCCAGCAGCTTAGAACCTTATGGCTACACCTTC. The V gene is TRBV11-3, the J gene TRBJ1-2; no reliable D call. The V end was cut by 0 bases, the J end by 5 bases, with 4 bases between. CDR1 and CDR2 (germline): SGHNT, YENEEA. This CDR3 region has 12 residues.

This chain links TRBV7-2 with TRBJ2-1; the D is unclear. Germline loops: CDR1 SGHTA, CDR2 FQGNSA. Trimming took off 6 bases at V and 1 base at J, with 16 bases between the two ends. The CDR3 consists of 16 residues. Here the CDR3 DNA reads TGTGCCAGCAGTATAAGCAGGAGTAGTTCCTACAATGAGCAGTTCTTC. Translating gives CASSISRSSSYNEQFF.

This chain joins TRBV19 and TRBJ1-2; unclear D gene. V was clipped by 7 bases and J by 4 bases, with 19 bases between them. The CDR3 loop spans 15 amino acids. CDR1 and CDR2 from the germline V gene are LNHDA and SQIVND (reference sequence). Written as DNA, the CDR3 is TGTGCCAGTACCATCGCCCCCAGCCCGCCCTATGGCTACACCTTC. Its translation: CASTIAPSPPYGYTF.

A remark on this clonotype: It may be a read error: a sequence one base away is much more abundant. The chain couples TRBV20-1 to TRBJ1-1; D call uncertain. The germline CDR1 and CDR2 sequences are DFQATT and SNEGSKA (reference sequence). The CDR3 sequence is 14 residues long. Trimming shortened V by 6 bases and J by 3 bases, and 17 bases separated the two germline ends. This chain's CDR3 is CSAVAGYEDTEAFF. Here the CDR3 DNA reads TGCAGTGCGGTCGCGGGGTATGAGGACACTGAAGCTTTCTTT.

V and J are TRBV11-3 and TRBJ2-7; 8 nucleotides align to TRBD1. The CDR3 has 15 residues. Germline CDR1 reads SGHNT; CDR2 reads YENEEA. Unmatched junction bases numbered 5, after V lost 1 base and J lost 3 bases. CDR3 sequence: CASSLAGQGSYEQYF. CDR3 nucleotides: TGTGCCAGCAGCTTAGCCGGACAGGGAAGCTACGAGCAGTACTTC.

This clonotype was counted ten times or more. J is TRBJ2-3 and V is TRBV18; 8 bases line up with TRBD1. This CDR3 has 16 residues. Unmatched junction bases numbered 9, after V lost 5 bases and J lost 2 bases. CDR1 is KGHSH and CDR2 is LQKENI in the germline V gene. The CDR3 nucleotides read TGTGCCAGCTCAACGGCCACGACAGGGGACACAGATACGCAGTATTTT. Encoded protein: CASSTATTGDTDTQYF.

This clonotype was recorded many times. J is TRBJ2-5 and V is TRBV29-1; 7 bases match TRBD1. V lost 0 bases, J lost 1 base, and 5 bases stayed unmatched. Germline lookup yields CDR1 SQVTM and CDR2 ANQGSEA. This CDR3 spans 15 amino acids. The CDR3 DNA follows: TGCAGCGTTGAAGAGGGGACAGCCTTCCAAGAGACCCAGTACTTC. It specifies CSVEEGTAFQETQYF. The entire variable domain, with the rest obtained from reference TRBV29-1 and TRBJ2-5, is as follows: SAVISQKPSRDICQRGTSLTIQCQVDSQVTMMFWYRQQPGQSLTLIATANQGSEATYESGFVIDKFPISRPNLTFSTLTVSNMSPEDSSIYLCSVEEGTAFQETQYFGPGTRLLVL.

This clonotype appeared many times. This rearrangement joins TRBV7-8 to TRBJ2-5; 9 bases align to TRBD1. The germline V gene encodes CDR1 SGHVS and CDR2 FQNEAQ. CDR3 size: 12 residues. Trimming removed 8 bases from V and 7 bases from J; junction bases left unmatched: 5. In DNA, the CDR3 is TGTGCCAGCGTCCCGGGACAGGGGACCCAGTACTTC. Amino acid sequence: CASVPGQGTQYF.

This clonotype appeared many times. The chain combines TRBV2 with TRBJ1-2; D remains unclear. The germline CDR1 and CDR2 sequences are SNHLY and FYNNEI. CDR3 length equals 13 residues. V lost 5 bases and J 0 bases, leaving 7 bases between the germline ends. For the CDR3, the DNA is TGTGCCAGCAGTTCGGATCCTAACTATGGCTACACCTTC. This sequence encodes CASSSDPNYGYTF. Full variable domain (outside the CDR3, taken from reference TRBV2 and TRBJ1-2): EPEVTQTPSHQVTQMGQEVILRCVPISNHLYFYWYRQILGQKVEFLVSFYNNEISEKSEIFDDQFSVERPDGSNFTLKIRSTKLEDSAMYFCASSSDPNYGYTFGSGTRLTVV.

This chain uses TRBV5-1 with TRBJ2-1; D is possibly TRBD1 or TRBD2 (5 bases each). The germline V and J ends were trimmed by 4 bases and 2 bases, with 10 bases remaining between them. Germline V gives CDR1 SGHRS, CDR2 YFSETQ. CDR3 length equals 14 residues. Written as DNA, the CDR3 is TGCGCCAGCAGCCCACCGGGACCCTACAATGAGCAGTTCTTC. It encodes CASSPPGPYNEQFF.

This clonotype was recorded many times. The chain links TRBV18 to TRBJ1-1; 7 bases match TRBD1. CDR3 length: 14 amino acids. V was clipped by 2 bases and J by 3 bases; unmatched bases: 3. CDR1 and CDR2 (germline): KGHSH, LQKENI. As DNA, the CDR3 is TGTGCCAGCTCACCAGGGACAGTTTACACTGAAGCTTTCTTT. Protein product: CASSPGTVYTEAFF. The full variable domain, its missing parts supplied by reference TRBV18 and TRBJ1-1, is NAGVMQNPRHLVRRRGQEARLRCSPMKGHSHVYWYRQLPEEGLKFMVYLQKENIIDESGMPKERFSAEFPKEGPSILRIQQVVRGDSAAYFCASSPGTVYTEAFFGQGTRLTVV.

This clonotype was seen many times. V is TRBV25-1 and J is TRBJ2-3; 11 bases map to TRBD2. Trimming at V came to 3 bases and at J to 0 bases, leaving 14 bases not matched to a gene. The CDR3 totals 20 residues. Germline V lookup: CDR1 MGHDK, CDR2 SYGVNS. The CDR3 nucleotides are TGTGCCAGCAGTGATCCCCCATCTAGCGGGAGGACGACTAGCACAGATACGCAGTATTTT. Its translation is CASSDPPSSGRTTSTDTQYF.

This clonotype was recorded a few times. J is TRBJ1-1 and V is TRBV19, with D maybe TRBD1 (5 bases). Germline V gene lookup returns CDR1 LNHDA and CDR2 SQIVND (reference sequence). CDR3 length: 16 amino acids. V shed 4 bases and J shed 1 base, with 16 bases lying between them. CDR3 residues: CASSTLPLRGNTEAFF. As DNA, the CDR3 is TGTGCCAGTAGTACCCTGCCCCTAAGGGGGAACACTGAAGCTTTCTTT.

This clonotype has a count of ten or more. The rearrangement links TRBV11-3 to TRBJ2-1; TRBD2 might be the D (5 bases). CDR1 is SGHNT, CDR2 YENEEA, per germline. Trimming cost V 5 bases and J 1 base, with 15 bases left between them. The CDR3 covers 16 residues. Written as DNA, the CDR3 is TGTGCCAGCAGCCCGCACGGTAGCGTGTCCTACAATGAGCAGTTCTTC. Translated: CASSPHGSVSYNEQFF.